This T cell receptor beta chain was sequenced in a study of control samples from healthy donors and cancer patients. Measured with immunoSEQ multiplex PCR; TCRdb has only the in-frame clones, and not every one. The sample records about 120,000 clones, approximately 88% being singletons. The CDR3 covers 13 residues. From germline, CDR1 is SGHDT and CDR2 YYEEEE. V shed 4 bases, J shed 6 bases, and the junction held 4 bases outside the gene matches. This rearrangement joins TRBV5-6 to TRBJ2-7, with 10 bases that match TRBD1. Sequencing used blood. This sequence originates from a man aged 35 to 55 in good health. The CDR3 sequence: CASSTGQGFEQYF. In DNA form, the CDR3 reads TGTGCCAGCAGCACGGGACAGGGGTTCGAGCAGTACTTC.